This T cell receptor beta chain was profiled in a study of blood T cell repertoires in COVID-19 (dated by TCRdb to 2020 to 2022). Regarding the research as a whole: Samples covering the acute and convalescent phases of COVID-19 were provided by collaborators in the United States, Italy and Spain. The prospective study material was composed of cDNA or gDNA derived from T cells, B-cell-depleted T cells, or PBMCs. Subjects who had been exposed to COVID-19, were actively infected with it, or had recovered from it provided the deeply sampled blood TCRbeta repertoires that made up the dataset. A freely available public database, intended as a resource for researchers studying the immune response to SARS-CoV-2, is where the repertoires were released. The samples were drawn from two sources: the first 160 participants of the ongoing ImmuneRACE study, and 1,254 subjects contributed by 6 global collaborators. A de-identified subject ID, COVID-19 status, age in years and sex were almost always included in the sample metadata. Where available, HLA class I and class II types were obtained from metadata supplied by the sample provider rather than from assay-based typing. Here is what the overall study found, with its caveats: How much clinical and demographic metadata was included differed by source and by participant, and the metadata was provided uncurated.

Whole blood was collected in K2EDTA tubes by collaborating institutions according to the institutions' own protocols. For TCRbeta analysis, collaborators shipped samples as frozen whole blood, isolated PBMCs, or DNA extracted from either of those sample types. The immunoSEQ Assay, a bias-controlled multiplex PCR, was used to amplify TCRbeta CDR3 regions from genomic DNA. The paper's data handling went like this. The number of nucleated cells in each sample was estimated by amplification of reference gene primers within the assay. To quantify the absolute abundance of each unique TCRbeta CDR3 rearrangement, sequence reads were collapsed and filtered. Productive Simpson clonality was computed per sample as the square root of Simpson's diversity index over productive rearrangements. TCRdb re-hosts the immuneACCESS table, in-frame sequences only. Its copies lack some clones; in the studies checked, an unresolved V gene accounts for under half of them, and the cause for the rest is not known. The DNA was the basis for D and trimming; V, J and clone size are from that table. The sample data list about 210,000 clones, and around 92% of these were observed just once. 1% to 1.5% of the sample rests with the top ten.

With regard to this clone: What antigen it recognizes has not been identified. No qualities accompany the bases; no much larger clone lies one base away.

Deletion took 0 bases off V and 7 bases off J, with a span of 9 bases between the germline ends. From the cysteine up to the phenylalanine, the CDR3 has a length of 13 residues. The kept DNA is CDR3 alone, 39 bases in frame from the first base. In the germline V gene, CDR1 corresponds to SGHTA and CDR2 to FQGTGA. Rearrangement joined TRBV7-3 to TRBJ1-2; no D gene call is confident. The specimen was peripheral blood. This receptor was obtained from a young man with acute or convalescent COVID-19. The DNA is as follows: TGTGCCAGCAGCTTAACCTTTACAAGTGGCTACACCTTC. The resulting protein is CASSLTFTSGYTF. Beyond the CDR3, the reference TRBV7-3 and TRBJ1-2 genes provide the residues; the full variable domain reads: GAGVSQTPSNKVTEKGKYVELRCDPISGHTALYWYRQSLGQGPEFLIYFQGTGAADDSGLPNDRFFAVRPEGSVSTLKIQRTERGDSAVYLCASSLTFTSGYTFGSGTRLTVV.